Listed here is a single T cell receptor (beta chain). This sample stems from a study of blood T cell repertoires in COVID-19. Study-wide context: The study drew acute and convalescent COVID-19 samples from the United States, Italy and Spain. T cells, B-cell-depleted T cells, or PBMCs provided the cDNA or gDNA that served as material.

Source study methods: Amplification of reference gene primers was used by the study to estimate nucleated cell counts. Profiling relied on immunoSEQ multiplex PCR, and the TCRdb table lists in-frame clones only, not all of them. V and J calls and clone size are as listed in that table; D and trimming were resolved from the DNA. The table shows approximately 150,000 clones, with 85% to 90% occurring only once. V lost 4 bases to trimming and J lost 0 bases; unmatched junction nucleotides: 5. In germline, CDR1 is MNHEY, CDR2 SVGAGI. The CDR3 length is 15 residues. The sequencing input was peripheral blood. This receptor was identified in a man aged 45 to 65 who had recovered from COVID-19. The chain carries TRBV6-5 and TRBJ1-1; 7 bases match TRBD1. The CDR3 DNA sequence: TGTGCCAGCAGTTCTCGGACAGGTGTGAACACTGAAGCTTTCTTT. Translated: CASSSRTGVNTEAFF.